These 3 T cell receptor beta chains share one sample of origin, sequenced in a study of shared clonotypes between healthy human individuals. Data came from immunoSEQ multiplex PCR; TCRdb stores just in-frame clones and leaves some out. This repertoire shows a few hundred thousand clones, roughly three quarters found once; its top ten account for approximately 12%. Sequenced input: PBMCs. These receptors were collected from a woman in her forties in good health. Some clones in this sample may be carry-over from other donors' samples.

The chain is built from TRBV6-4 and TRBJ2-7; possible D gene TRBD1, 5 bases. V lost 4 bases and J lost 1, with 11 bases in between. Per the germline V gene, CDR1 is MRHNA and CDR2 is SNTAGT. The CDR3 contains 14 residues. CDR3 nucleotides: TGTGCCAGCAGTGTGGATCCAGGGTCCTACGAGCAGTACTTC. This gives the protein CASSVDPGSYEQYF.

The V and J genes are TRBV5-1 and TRBJ2-3; D may be TRBD1 (6 bases). Per the germline V gene, CDR1 is SGHRS and CDR2 is YFSETQ. The length of the CDR3 is 16 residues. Trimming shortened V by 0 bases and J by 0 bases, and 11 bases separated the two germline ends. CDR3 residues: CASSLDGQPSTDTQYF. The CDR3 region has the DNA TGCGCCAGCAGCTTGGACGGACAGCCTAGCACAGATACGCAGTATTTT.

Concerning this clone itself: One base away lies a much larger clone, so this may be a sequencing read error. The CDR3 region is CASSPGGGSYEQYF. The CDR3 DNA is TGTGCCAGCAGCCCAGGCGGGGGCTCCTACGAGCAGTACTTC. The rearrangement joins TRBV7-3 to TRBJ2-7, with TRBD2 identical over 7 bases. The CDR3 runs to 14 residues. The V gene's germline CDR1 is SGHTA and CDR2 FQGTGA. J gave up 0 bases and V 5 bases, and 4 bases lay outside the gene matches.